The 9 T cell receptor beta chains below come from one sample, sequenced in a study of T-cell reconstitution after alpha-beta-depleted transplantation in children. Preparation of the TCRbeta library used unique molecular identifiers. One entry per CDR3 protein, called by TCRdb with MiXCR from the PCR reads. The sample has about 240,000 distinct CDR3 sequences; under 30% are singletons. Sequences were derived from PBMCs, sampled before TCRalphabeta/CD19-depleted stem cell transplant. The origin of the receptors is a girl aged 2-15 years with Fanconi anemia, due to receive a stem cell transplant.

The V gene is TRBV6-6, the J gene TRBJ1-4; D is uncertain. From germline, CDR1 is MNHNY and CDR2 SVGAGI (reference sequence). V lost 2 bases and J 6 bases, leaving 4 bases between the germline ends. The CDR3 is 12 amino acids. The CDR3, as DNA: TGTGCCAGCAGTTACGCAGATGAAAAACTGTTTTTT. Its protein product is CASSYADEKLFF.

At least ten counts were recorded for this clonotype. This rearrangement joins TRBV7-3 to TRBJ1-1; weak D call: TRBD1 (5 bases). Germline V gene sequence: CDR1 SGHTA, CDR2 FQGTGA. The CDR3 has 20 residues. Trimming removed 4 bases at V and 0 bases at J, with 27 bases between. CDR3 sequence (DNA): TGTGCCAGCAGCTACCTTCCTATCGCTTCGGGGGTTCGGTTGAACACTGAAGCTTTCTTT. The encoded protein is CASSYLPIASGVRLNTEAFF.

In its sample, this clonotype was seen a few times. The chain couples TRBV5-1 to TRBJ2-1; TRBD1 matches at 9 bases. There are 15 residues in the CDR3. J lost 6 bases, V lost 4 bases, and 8 bases had no gene match. Germline V CDR1 and CDR2: SGHRS, YFSETQ. The CDR3: CASSRARTGVNEQFF. The CDR3 DNA sequence: TGCGCCAGCAGCCGGGCCCGGACAGGGGTCAATGAGCAGTTCTTC.

The chain employs TRBV10-1 and TRBJ2-7; possibly TRBD2 for D (6 bases). The ends were cut back, 0 bases at V and 2 bases at J, with 14 bases in the middle. The CDR3 contains 16 residues. The germline V gene encodes CDR1 WNHNN and CDR2 SYGVQD (reference sequence). The CDR3 region has the DNA TGCGCCAGCAGTGAGTCCCCAGACTTAGCGGCCTACGAGCAGTACTTC. It encodes CASSESPDLAAYEQYF.

The chain employs TRBV3-1 and TRBJ2-5; 8 bases are shared with TRBD2. Germline V gene lookup returns CDR1 LGHDT and CDR2 YNNKEL (reference sequence). V gave up 4 bases and J gave up 5 bases; unmatched junction bases: 15. The CDR3 has 17 amino acids. The CDR3 DNA sequence: TGTGCCAGCAGCCCCATGATTTCGGGAGGGTACGGTGAGACCCAGTACTTC. Translation: CASSPMISGGYGETQYF.

The gene calls are TRBV29-1 and TRBJ2-7; 9 nucleotides match TRBD2. Germline lookup yields CDR1 SQVTM and CDR2 ANQGSEA. J lost 1 base, V lost 2 bases, and 6 bases had no gene match. The CDR3 totals 15 residues. The CDR3 sequence is CSVERPSGTSYEQYF. The CDR3 DNA sequence: TGCAGCGTTGAAAGGCCTAGCGGGACGTCCTACGAGCAGTACTTC.

This clonotype appeared many times. The J gene is TRBJ1-1, the V gene TRBV3-1; weak D call: TRBD1 (5 bases). There are 13 residues in the CDR3. V was clipped by 4 bases and J by 7 bases, with 13 bases between them. Germline-derived CDR1 and CDR2 are LGHDT and YNNKEL (reference sequence). DNA of the CDR3: TGTGCCAGCAGCCCCCAAGGGGATGGTGAAGCTTTCTTT. This translates into CASSPQGDGEAFF.

This chain links TRBV29-1 with TRBJ2-7; D is ambiguous. CDR1 is SQVTM, CDR2 ANQGSEA, per germline. The V end lost 4 bases, the J end lost 2 bases, and 15 bases lay between the germline ends. This CDR3 contains 14 residues. CDR3 sequence reads: CSVGKSVGAYEQYF. For the CDR3, the DNA is TGCAGCGTTGGAAAGTCTGTTGGGGCCTACGAGCAGTACTTC.

This clonotype was observed at least ten times. The chain carries TRBV29-1 and TRBJ2-5; TRBD2 aligns across 8 bases. V lost 4 bases to trimming and J lost 5 bases; unmatched junction nucleotides: 9. CDR3 size: 14 residues. The germline V gene encodes CDR1 SQVTM and CDR2 ANQGSEA. CDR3 DNA: TGCAGCGTTGCCATTAGCGGGACTGGCGAGACCCAGTACTTC. Amino acid sequence: CSVAISGTGETQYF.